This section outlines one T cell receptor (beta chain) sequence together with its context. As yet, its antigen is unknown. With random hexamers, roughly 0.5 to 1 ug RNA was reverse transcribed. The CDR3 of TCR beta was amplified by immunoSEQ multiplex PCR across 54 Vbeta and 13 Jbeta. TCRdb independently ran MiXCR on the immunoSEQ multiplex PCR reads; one entry per CDR3 protein. The data contain more than 200,000 distinct CDR3 sequences, 93% of them singletons. The record originates from a study of CD8 T cells in Susac syndrome. Overall study results and limits: The study's TCR sequencing and HLA analysis covered a relatively small number of individuals, and the study acknowledged this.

Relapsing-remitting disease, either stable or active, was present in the multiple sclerosis controls, who were treatment-naive patients. It was negative isolation that provided the CD8+ and CD4+ T cells, whereas TEMRA cells were enriched by FACS. V was clipped by 3 bases and J by 6 bases, with 19 bases between them. This CDR3 has 16 residues. Input material: CD4+ T cells from PBMCs. This receptor was identified in a human donor with multiple sclerosis. V usage is TRBV12-3 or TRBV12-4 and J usage is TRBJ2-3; the D gene could be TRBD1 or TRBD2 (6 bases each). The CDR3 DNA is TGTGCCAGCAGTTTTCACGGAGGGGGAATTACCGATACGCAGTATTTT. Translation gives CASSFHGGGITDTQYF.